The rows below give T cell receptor beta chains drawn from one sample of a study of blood T cell repertoires in COVID-19. Only in-frame clones appear in the TCRdb table, and some are missing; sequencing was by immunoSEQ multiplex PCR. Of roughly 160,000 clones listed, 75% to 85% are singletons. The sample taken for sequencing was PBMCs or T cells enriched from blood (not recorded which). The receptors come from a woman aged 60-70 years who had recovered from COVID-19. Each CDR3 is given with its conserved first and last residue. The D gene is left open where the match is weak. Clone size is given for some rows only: seen once, a few or many times, or a class if the clone is expanded.

d_gene: NA
abundance: NA
v_gene: TRBV5-1
j_gene: TRBJ1-1
CDR3aa: CASSFSGAGTEAFF
CDR3nt: TGCGCCAGCAGCTTTTCAGGGGCCGGCACTGAAGCTTTCTTT

d_gene: NA
abundance: NA
v_gene: TRBV5-5
j_gene: TRBJ2-1
CDR3aa: CASSLVAGRYNEQFF
CDR3nt: TGTGCCAGCAGCTTGGTGGCAGGGCGATACAATGAGCAGTTCTTC

d_gene: NA
abundance: NA
v_gene: TRBV9
j_gene: TRBJ2-5
CDR3aa: CASSVETSQETQYF
CDR3nt: TGTGCCAGCAGCGTAGAAACGAGTCAAGAGACCCAGTACTTC

d_gene: NA
abundance: NA
v_gene: TRBV20-1
j_gene: TRBJ2-5
CDR3aa: CSASDQLAGTQYF
CDR3nt: TGCAGTGCTAGTGACCAACTAGCTGGGACCCAGTACTTC

d_gene: NA
abundance: NA
v_gene: TRBV5-1
j_gene: TRBJ1-2
CDR3aa: CASSFLTGDYGYTF
CDR3nt: TGCGCCAGCAGCTTCCTAACAGGAGACTATGGCTACACCTTC

d_gene: TRBD1
abundance: few
v_gene: TRBV19
j_gene: TRBJ1-5
CDR3aa: CASSTRGTVNQPQHF
CDR3nt: TGTGCCAGTAGTACCCGGGGGACAGTCAATCAGCCCCAGCATTTT

d_gene: NA
abundance: once
v_gene: TRBV3-1/TRBV3-2
j_gene: TRBJ2-2
CDR3aa: CASSQALLAIRNTGELFF
CDR3nt: TGTGCCAGCAGCCAAGCCCTCCTAGCGATTAGGAACACCGGGGAGCTGTTTTTT

d_gene: NA
abundance: NA
v_gene: TRBV30
j_gene: TRBJ1-2
CDR3aa: CAWSAGAGYGYTF
CDR3nt: TGTGCCTGGAGCGCAGGGGCCGGCTATGGCTACACCTTC

d_gene: NA
abundance: few
v_gene: TRBV29-1
j_gene: TRBJ1-1
CDR3aa: CSGSRAGNTEAFF
CDR3nt: TGCAGCGGGAGCCGGGCGGGGAACACTGAAGCTTTCTTT

d_gene: NA
abundance: NA
v_gene: TRBV15
j_gene: TRBJ1-2
CDR3aa: CATSRAGRGYGYTF
CDR3nt: TGTGCCACCAGCAGAGCGGGAAGGGGGTATGGCTACACCTTC

d_gene: TRBD2
abundance: NA
v_gene: TRBV19
j_gene: TRBJ2-5
CDR3aa: CASSDLGTSGGFETQYF
CDR3nt: TGTGCCAGTAGTGACCTCGGGACTAGCGGGGGGTTTGAGACCCAGTACTTC

d_gene: TRBD2
abundance: NA
v_gene: TRBV20-1
j_gene: TRBJ2-3
CDR3aa: CSASDSGGGGDTQYF
CDR3nt: TGCAGTGCTAGTGATAGCGGGGGGGGAGGAGATACGCAGTATTTT

d_gene: TRBD2
abundance: NA
v_gene: TRBV5-4
j_gene: TRBJ2-5
CDR3aa: CASSEGLAGVQETQYF
CDR3nt: TGTGCCAGCAGCGAGGGACTAGCGGGGGTTCAAGAGACCCAGTACTTC

d_gene: TRBD2
abundance: NA
v_gene: TRBV15
j_gene: TRBJ2-3
CDR3aa: CATSRRSGGHTDTQYF
CDR3nt: TGTGCCACCAGCAGAAGAAGCGGGGGGCACACAGATACGCAGTATTTT

d_gene: TRBD1
abundance: NA
v_gene: TRBV6-5
j_gene: TRBJ2-7
CDR3aa: CASSKGQGLYEQYF
CDR3nt: TGTGCCAGCAGTAAGGGACAGGGACTCTACGAGCAGTACTTC

d_gene: NA
abundance: NA
v_gene: TRBV11-2
j_gene: TRBJ1-3
CDR3aa: CASREIFSGNTIYF
CDR3nt: TGTGCCAGCAGGGAGATATTCTCTGGAAACACCATATATTTT

d_gene: TRBD1
abundance: NA
v_gene: TRBV5-1
j_gene: TRBJ2-5
CDR3aa: CASSFGDRDKETQYF
CDR3nt: TGCGCCAGCAGCTTTGGCGACAGGGACAAAGAGACCCAGTACTTC

d_gene: NA
abundance: NA
v_gene: TRBV5-4
j_gene: TRBJ1-4
CDR3aa: CASSPAANEKLFF
CDR3nt: TGTGCCAGCAGCCCCGCGGCCAATGAAAAACTGTTTTTT

d_gene: TRBD1
abundance: NA
v_gene: TRBV7-2
j_gene: TRBJ2-2
CDR3aa: CASSLDGDRVYTGELFF
CDR3nt: TGTGCCAGCAGCTTAGATGGGGACAGGGTATACACCGGGGAGCTGTTTTTT

d_gene: TRBD2
abundance: NA
v_gene: TRBV10-3
j_gene: TRBJ2-1
CDR3aa: CAISEPGLAGGGEQFF
CDR3nt: TGTGCCATCAGTGAGCCGGGACTAGCGGGGGGAGGTGAGCAGTTCTTC

d_gene: NA
abundance: NA
v_gene: TRBV6-1
j_gene: TRBJ2-2
CDR3aa: CASSETRSGELFF
CDR3nt: TGTGCCAGCAGTGAAACCAGATCCGGGGAGCTGTTTTTT

d_gene: NA
abundance: NA
v_gene: TRBV4-1
j_gene: TRBJ1-6
CDR3aa: CASSQDGGAWSPLHF
CDR3nt: TGCGCCAGCAGCCAAGACGGGGGGGCTTGGTCACCCCTCCACTTT

d_gene: NA
abundance: NA
v_gene: TRBV7-8
j_gene: TRBJ2-1
CDR3aa: CASITSRGSSYNEQFF
CDR3nt: TGTGCCAGCATCACCTCCAGGGGAAGCTCCTACAATGAGCAGTTCTTC

d_gene: TRBD1
abundance: NA
v_gene: TRBV2
j_gene: TRBJ1-2
CDR3aa: CASSSRQGGYGYTF
CDR3nt: TGTGCCAGCAGTTCCCGACAGGGTGGCTATGGCTACACCTTC

d_gene: NA
abundance: NA
v_gene: TRBV30
j_gene: TRBJ1-1
CDR3aa: CAWDHEGVTEAFF
CDR3nt: TGTGCCTGGGACCATGAGGGGGTAACTGAAGCTTTCTTT

d_gene: TRBD1
abundance: NA
v_gene: TRBV15
j_gene: TRBJ1-5
CDR3aa: CATSSDLWGQHNQPQHF
CDR3nt: TGTGCCACCAGCAGCGATCTTTGGGGACAGCACAATCAGCCCCAGCATTTT

d_gene: TRBD1
abundance: NA
v_gene: TRBV27
j_gene: TRBJ1-4
CDR3aa: CASRTGGGKLFF
CDR3nt: TGTGCCAGCAGAACAGGGGGAGGGAAACTGTTTTTT

d_gene: TRBD1
abundance: NA
v_gene: TRBV7-2
j_gene: TRBJ1-2
CDR3aa: CASSPTGGWSYGYTF
CDR3nt: TGTGCCAGCAGCCCTACAGGGGGCTGGAGCTATGGCTACACCTTC

d_gene: NA
abundance: NA
v_gene: TRBV30
j_gene: TRBJ1-4
CDR3aa: CAWRSQGKGEKLFF
CDR3nt: TGTGCCTGGAGGTCACAGGGTAAGGGTGAAAAACTGTTTTTT

d_gene: TRBD1
abundance: many
v_gene: TRBV27
j_gene: TRBJ2-7
CDR3aa: CASGKDRGSYEQYF
CDR3nt: TGTGCCAGCGGAAAGGACAGGGGATCCTACGAGCAGTACTTC

d_gene: NA
abundance: once
v_gene: TRBV4-1
j_gene: TRBJ2-3
CDR3aa: CASSRPPRESTDTQYF
CDR3nt: TGCGCCAGCAGCCGGCCCCCCCGGGAGAGCACAGATACGCAGTATTTT

d_gene: TRBD1
abundance: NA
v_gene: TRBV2
j_gene: TRBJ1-4
CDR3aa: CASGQGNEKLFF
CDR3nt: TGTGCCAGCGGACAGGGAAATGAAAAACTGTTTTTT

d_gene: TRBD1
abundance: NA
v_gene: TRBV5-1
j_gene: TRBJ2-7
CDR3aa: CASSPGQGAYEQYF
CDR3nt: TGCGCCAGCAGCCCTGGACAGGGAGCCTACGAGCAGTACTTC

d_gene: TRBD1
abundance: NA
v_gene: TRBV11-2
j_gene: TRBJ1-6
CDR3aa: CASSAGQGLNSPLHF
CDR3nt: TGTGCCAGCAGCGCGGGACAGGGGTTGAATTCACCCCTCCACTTT

d_gene: TRBD1
abundance: once
v_gene: TRBV27
j_gene: TRBJ1-5
CDR3aa: CASSFSGQGSNQPQHF
CDR3nt: TGTGCCAGCAGTTTCTCCGGACAGGGCAGCAATCAGCCCCAGCATTTT

d_gene: TRBD2
abundance: NA
v_gene: TRBV19
j_gene: TRBJ2-3
CDR3aa: CASSMTSGGDTDTQYF
CDR3nt: TGTGCCAGTAGTATGACTAGCGGGGGGGATACAGATACGCAGTATTTT

d_gene: TRBD2
abundance: NA
v_gene: TRBV4-2
j_gene: TRBJ2-1
CDR3aa: CASSQVLAGGSLDEQFF
CDR3nt: TGTGCCAGCAGCCAAGTCCTAGCGGGGGGGTCATTGGATGAGCAGTTCTTC

d_gene: TRBD1
abundance: NA
v_gene: TRBV6-5
j_gene: TRBJ1-4
CDR3aa: CASSLGQGGYEKLFF
CDR3nt: TGTGCCAGCAGTCTTGGACAGGGCGGATATGAAAAACTGTTTTTT

d_gene: TRBD2
abundance: NA
v_gene: TRBV3-1/TRBV3-2
j_gene: TRBJ2-5
CDR3aa: CASSQVFSTSGKETQYF
CDR3nt: TGTGCCAGCAGCCAAGTTTTTTCGACTAGCGGGAAAGAGACCCAGTACTTC

d_gene: TRBD2
abundance: NA
v_gene: TRBV10-1
j_gene: TRBJ2-1
CDR3aa: CASSESRSGGAGEQFF
CDR3nt: TGCGCCAGCAGTGAGTCGCGTAGCGGGGGGGCCGGTGAGCAGTTCTTC

d_gene: TRBD1
abundance: NA
v_gene: TRBV6-5
j_gene: TRBJ1-5
CDR3aa: CASVTGRYSNQPQHF
CDR3nt: TGTGCCAGCGTGACAGGGAGATATAGCAATCAGCCCCAGCATTTT

d_gene: TRBD1
abundance: NA
v_gene: TRBV19
j_gene: TRBJ1-5
CDR3aa: CASSNAWTGGYSNQPQHF
CDR3nt: TGTGCCAGTAGTAATGCTTGGACAGGGGGTTATAGCAATCAGCCCCAGCATTTT

d_gene: NA
abundance: NA
v_gene: TRBV2
j_gene: TRBJ2-1
CDR3aa: CASSVTGINEQFF
CDR3nt: TGTGCCAGCAGTGTAACAGGAATCAATGAGCAGTTCTTC

d_gene: TRBD2
abundance: NA
v_gene: TRBV5-5
j_gene: TRBJ2-5
CDR3aa: CASSLVIAGQETQYF
CDR3nt: TGTGCCAGCAGCTTGGTGATAGCGGGACAAGAGACCCAGTACTTC

d_gene: NA
abundance: NA
v_gene: TRBV5-8
j_gene: TRBJ1-2
CDR3aa: CASRRGNYGYTF
CDR3nt: TGTGCCAGCAGAAGGGGTAACTATGGCTACACCTTC

d_gene: NA
abundance: few
v_gene: TRBV24-1
j_gene: TRBJ2-5
CDR3aa: CATSDLTQGGETQYF
CDR3nt: TGTGCCACCAGTGACCTAACGCAGGGTGGGGAGACCCAGTACTTC

d_gene: NA
abundance: NA
v_gene: TRBV6-1
j_gene: TRBJ1-5
CDR3aa: CASSETGGSQPQHF
CDR3nt: TGTGCCAGCAGTGAAACGGGGGGGAGTCAGCCCCAGCATTTT

d_gene: NA
abundance: once
v_gene: TRBV15
j_gene: TRBJ2-5
CDR3aa: CATSREHSYQETQYF
CDR3nt: TGTGCCACCAGCAGAGAACATTCCTACCAAGAGACCCAGTACTTC

d_gene: TRBD1
abundance: few
v_gene: TRBV6-5
j_gene: TRBJ1-1
CDR3aa: CASKNRDRGISEAFF
CDR3nt: TGTGCCAGCAAAAACAGGGACAGGGGGATCTCTGAAGCTTTCTTT

d_gene: TRBD1
abundance: few
v_gene: TRBV28
j_gene: TRBJ2-4
CDR3aa: CASSSDRVNIQYF
CDR3nt: TGTGCCAGCAGTTCCGACAGGGTTAACATTCAGTACTTC

d_gene: NA
abundance: NA
v_gene: TRBV21-1
j_gene: TRBJ1-3
CDR3aa: CASSKSAGGLRNTIYF
CDR3nt: TGTGCCAGCAGCAAATCTGCAGGGGGCTTGAGAAACACCATATATTTT

d_gene: TRBD1
abundance: NA
v_gene: TRBV25-1
j_gene: TRBJ2-2
CDR3aa: CASSGTAFTGELFF
CDR3nt: TGTGCCAGCAGCGGGACAGCCTTCACCGGGGAGCTGTTTTTT

d_gene: NA
abundance: few
v_gene: TRBV2
j_gene: TRBJ1-1
CDR3aa: CASSGQMNTEAFF
CDR3nt: TGTGCCAGCAGTGGACAGATGAACACTGAAGCTTTCTTT

d_gene: TRBD1
abundance: NA
v_gene: TRBV10-2
j_gene: TRBJ1-1
CDR3aa: CASRDRGRTEAFF
CDR3nt: TGCGCCAGCAGGGACAGGGGGCGTACTGAAGCTTTCTTT

d_gene: TRBD2
abundance: few
v_gene: TRBV7-2
j_gene: TRBJ2-1
CDR3aa: CASRLAGGVYNEQFF
CDR3nt: TGTGCCAGCAGGCTAGCGGGGGGTGTCTACAATGAGCAGTTCTTC

d_gene: NA
abundance: NA
v_gene: TRBV27
j_gene: TRBJ2-7
CDR3aa: CASSLQGGGEQYF
CDR3nt: TGTGCCAGCAGTTTACAGGGAGGGGGCGAGCAGTACTTC

d_gene: NA
abundance: once
v_gene: TRBV11-2
j_gene: TRBJ1-1
CDR3aa: CASSLPGQNTEAFF
CDR3nt: TGTGCCAGCAGCCTCCCGGGACAGAACACTGAAGCTTTCTTT

d_gene: TRBD1
abundance: NA
v_gene: TRBV19
j_gene: TRBJ1-1
CDR3aa: CASSTDRKLNTEAFF
CDR3nt: TGTGCCAGTAGTACGGACAGGAAACTGAACACTGAAGCTTTCTTT

d_gene: NA
abundance: NA
v_gene: TRBV29-1
j_gene: TRBJ1-1
CDR3aa: CSVPTGSTEAFF
CDR3nt: TGCAGCGTGCCAACAGGGTCCACTGAAGCTTTCTTT

d_gene: NA
abundance: NA
v_gene: TRBV7-9
j_gene: TRBJ1-1
CDR3aa: CASSFRGSNTEAFF
CDR3nt: TGTGCCAGCAGCTTCAGAGGCAGTAACACTGAAGCTTTCTTT